Presented here are 11 T cell receptor beta chains from one specimen sequenced in a study of prognosis after radiotherapy for stage I lung cancer. CDR3 of TCR beta was amplified from genomic DNA via a two-round multiplex PCR. Round-one PCR had primers specific to each TRBV and TRBJ gene. TCRdb reanalysed the multiplex PCR reads using MiXCR and keeps one entry per CDR3 protein. The sample lists 9,500 to 15,000 distinct CDR3 sequences, about 59% occurring once. Sequences were derived from PBMCs, sampled before or after stereotactic body radiation therapy (not recorded which). Receptors were obtained from a donor at least 50 years old with non-small cell lung cancer.

A word on this clonotype: The junction shows a germline mismatch at one end, possibly a read error. The rearrangement uses TRBV7-3 and TRBJ2-7; 8 bases align to TRBD2. Germline CDR1 SGHTA, CDR2 FQGTGA. The CDR3 has 14 residues. The CDR3 DNA is TGTACCAGCCGCCTTGAACGGGAGGGCTACGATCAGTACTTC. It codes for CTSRLEREGYDQYF.

Comment on this clonotype: It is likely a read error: a sequence one base away is far more abundant. The CDR3 DNA follows: TGTGCCAGCAGCTTCCAGTGGGCACGAGAGACCCAGTACTTC. It specifies CASSFQWARETQYF. This sequence joins TRBV11-2 and TRBJ2-1; D is ambiguous. With the DNA end fitting TRBJ2-5 better, the J assignment may be wrong. This CDR3 is 14 amino acids long. Germline assignment: CDR1 SGHAT and CDR2 FQNNGV.

This rearrangement joins TRBV24-1 to TRBJ1-2, with 9 bases matching TRBD1. CDR3 length equals 14 residues. Losses at the gene ends were 9 bases for V and 3 bases for J; bases not matched to a gene: 7. Germline CDR1 KGHDR, CDR2 SFDVKD. The CDR3 reads CATGDRASHYGYTF. The DNA of the CDR3 is TGTGCCACCGGGGACAGGGCCTCTCACTATGGCTACACCTTC.

At least ten counts were recorded for this clonotype. A junction end diverges from the germline sequence, so it may reflect a read error. The rearrangement links TRBV6-2 or TRBV6-3 to TRBJ1-2; 8 bases line up with TRBD1. The CDR3 loop spans 12 amino acids. Germline CDR1 and CDR2: MNHEY and SVGEGT. The CDR3 region is CQTGGRGYGYTF. CDR3 nucleotide sequence: TGCCAAACAGGGGGACGGGGGTATGGCTACACCTTC.

This clonotype counts as medium-sized. The V and J genes are TRBV27 and TRBJ2-1, with 12 bases aligning to TRBD2. CDR3 length equals 15 residues. J gave up 0 bases and V 10 bases, and 4 bases lay outside the gene matches. CDR1 is MNHEY, CDR2 SMNVEV, per germline (reference sequence). Written as DNA, the CDR3 is TGTGCCACCACGACTAGCGGGAGCTCCTACAATGAGCAGTTCTTC. Translation gives CATTTSGSSYNEQFF.

This clonotype is labeled medium-sized. CDR3 in DNA: TGCAGTGCTAGACTAGCGGGAGGCAACTCCTACGAGCAGTACTTC. Protein product: CSARLAGGNSYEQYF. The chain combines TRBV20-1 with TRBJ2-7, with 11 bases fitting TRBD2. The CDR3 consists of 15 residues. Germline trimming cut 2 bases from V and 0 bases from J; bases unmatched to any gene: 3. Germline assignment: CDR1 DFQATT and CDR2 SNEGSKA (reference sequence).

This clonotype was counted ten times or more. The V call is TRBV25-1, the J call TRBJ1-2, with a weak D call TRBD1 (6 bases). The CDR3 runs 13 residues. Trimming removed 6 bases at V and 8 bases at J, with 16 bases between. Germline values: CDR1 MGHDK, CDR2 SYGVNS. CDR3 sequence: CASSTGYLGGYTF. The CDR3 coding sequence is TGTGCCAGCAGCACAGGGTACTTGGGAGGCTACACCTTC.

In its sample, this clonotype is medium-sized. CDR3 DNA sequence: TGTGCCAGCAGTGGGACTAGCGGGTACGAGCAGTACTTC. As protein: CASSGTSGYEQYF. V gene TRBV6-4 combines with J gene TRBJ2-7, with TRBD2 matching over 11 bases. CDR3 size: 13 residues. Germline trimming cut 4 bases from V and 4 bases from J; bases unmatched to any gene: 0. Germline V gene sequence: CDR1 MRHNA, CDR2 SNTAGT.

The chain recombines TRBV12-3 or TRBV12-4 with TRBJ2-2; D unclear. Trimming removed 6 bases at V and 4 bases at J, with 15 bases between. This CDR3 contains 15 residues. The CDR3, as DNA: TGTGCCAGCAGCCCTCTCACCCCGGGCACCGGGGAGCTGTTTTTT. It specifies CASSPLTPGTGELFF.

The chain uses TRBV19 and TRBJ2-3; 10 bases match TRBD2. Looked up from germline, CDR1 is LNHDA and CDR2 is SQIVND (reference sequence). The V segment lost 5 bases and the J segment 2 bases; nucleotides outside the gene matches: 4. CDR3 length equals 15 residues. The CDR3 loop reads CASSRTSGITDTQYF. The CDR3 DNA reads as TGTGCCAGTAGTCGAACTAGCGGGATCACAGATACGCAGTATTTT.

A word on this clonotype: Mismatch with germline at one junction end may stem from a read error. The rearrangement links TRBV5-1 to TRBJ1-2; 7 bases are a match to TRBD1. Germline assignment: CDR1 SGHRS and CDR2 YFSETQ. CDR3 length: 13 amino acids. The CDR3 nucleotides read TGTGCCAGCAGCTTGACAGGGCCGGGCGGCTACACCTTC. Its protein product is CASSLTGPGGYTF.